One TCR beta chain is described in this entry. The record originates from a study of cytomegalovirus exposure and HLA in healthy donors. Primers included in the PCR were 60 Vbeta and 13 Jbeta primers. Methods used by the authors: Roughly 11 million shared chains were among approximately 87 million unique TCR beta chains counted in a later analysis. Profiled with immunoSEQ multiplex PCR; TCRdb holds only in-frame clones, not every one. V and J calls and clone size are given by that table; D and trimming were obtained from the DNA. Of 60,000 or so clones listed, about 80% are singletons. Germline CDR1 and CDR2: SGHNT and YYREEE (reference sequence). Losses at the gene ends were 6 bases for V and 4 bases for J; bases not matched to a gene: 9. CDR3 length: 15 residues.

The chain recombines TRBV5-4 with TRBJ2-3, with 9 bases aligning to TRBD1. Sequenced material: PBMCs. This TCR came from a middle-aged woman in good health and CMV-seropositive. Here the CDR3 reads CASNNRGLFADTQYF. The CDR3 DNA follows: TGTGCCAGCAACAACAGGGGGCTTTTTGCAGATACGCAGTATTTT.